This T cell receptor beta chain was captured by sequencing in a study of T-cell memory formation after mild COVID-19 (dated by TCRdb to the early 2020s). At the level of the whole study: TCR sequence clusters from the two donors were largely donor specific. In two donors, T-cell clones that expanded and contracted after mild COVID-19 were followed by sequencing TCRalpha and TCRbeta repertoires longitudinally. The cohort comprised two young, previously healthy adult volunteers, one female and one male. Study-wide findings and limitations: The study covered only a couple of mild cases, and larger cohorts including severe cases with pre-infection samples were considered necessary. Contracting CD4+ clones turned up mainly in the CM and EM memory subsets, whereas EMRA was where CD8+ clones were enriched. SARS-CoV-2 specificity of the second-wave clones peaking on day 37 was not confirmed. The detection of some responding clones in pre-infection memory suggests that pre-existing cross-reactive memory T cells joined the SARS-CoV-2 response. From day 15 to 85, contracting clones showed balanced CD4/CD8 phenotypes, whereas a second wave of clones that expanded from day 15 to 37 leaned towards CD4+.

On this clonotype itself: Its antigen is currently not known. It has no much larger one-base neighbor in the sample; base qualities were not kept.

The listed sequencing device is Illumina NovaSeq 6000. cDNA libraries for TCRalpha and TCRbeta were prepared by 5'RACE using constant-segment primers, with sample barcodes and unique molecular identifiers added. Trizol reagent was used to extract RNA from every sample. The libraries were amplified in two PCR steps, and the second step added a second sample barcode and Illumina TruSeq adapters. Sequencing of libraries was performed on an Illumina NovaSeq with 2 x 150 bp paired-end reads. Concerning the study's data processing: Demultiplexing of reads and collapsing into UMI-guided consensus sequences were performed with migec v1.2.7. With mixcr v2.1.11, UMI consensuses were aligned to TRA and TRB V and J templates and assembled into clonotypes. A clonotype was counted as expanded or contracted only when both edgeR and NoisET called the clonotype significant, with the noise models trained on biological replicates. For edgeR calls, the thresholds were a false discovery rate-adjusted p below 0.01 and a log2 fold-change of 1. PCA with hierarchical clustering of max-normalized trajectories of the 1000 most abundant clonotypes was used as exploratory dynamics analysis. Separately sequenced CD4+ and CD8+ repertoires were used to assign the CD4 or CD8 phenotype of responding clones. TCRdb reprocessed the public reads (quality trimming at Q25 with fastp, clone calling with MiXCR) and kept in-frame beta chains. Here each entry gathers all rows of one CDR3 protein and keeps the most common genes and DNA. TCRdb, not the original authors, processed these V and J calls. This sample comprises 310,000 or so distinct CDR3 sequences, around a sixth of them detected only once. In total, the top ten clones hold about a fifth of the sample.

Ficoll-Paque density gradient centrifugation was the method used to isolate PBMCs. Reading from cysteine to phenylalanine, the CDR3 counts 12 amino acids. Just the 36-base CDR3 DNA is kept, in frame starting at base 1. A distance of 9 bases separates the germline ends of V and J, which lose 5 bases and 8 bases respectively. The sequence joins TRBV12-3 or TRBV12-4 to TRBJ1-4, with the D gene not confidently named. The sequencing sample was made of PBMCs or a T cell subset sorted from them (not recorded which). This sequence originates from a man between 18 and 29 years old who had mild COVID-19 (a few samples of this study predate the infection). The sample titles of this study are shuffled in the database, so cell type and time point are left out; the donor was told from shared clones. The CDR3 region: CASSARSEKLFF. In nucleotides, the sequence is TGTGCCAGCAGTGCCCGCTCGGAAAAACTGTTTTTT.